One T cell receptor beta chain is described in this entry. Its target is not known. The repertoire was sequenced with immunoSEQ multiplex PCR; TCRdb's copy has only in-frame clones and lacks some. Of roughly 130,000 clones detected, roughly 92% appear once; the ten largest clones hold 0.85% to 1.2%. This sample was included in a study of T cell responses to AZD1222 COVID-19 vaccine. Study findings and constraints: Baseline seropositivity characterized only a handful of AZD1222 recipients.

In germline, CDR1 is SGHRS, CDR2 YFSETQ. V trimming: 5 bases; J trimming: 5 bases; junction bases outside the gene matches: 11. The length of the CDR3 is 16 residues. Combined were second doses at about 4 or about 12 weeks. The TCR comes from an adult who received the AZD1222 COVID-19 vaccine. The V and J genes are TRBV5-1 and TRBJ2-3; the match to TRBD2 covers 10 bases. The sample was peripheral blood, taken 28 days after the second AZD1222 dose. This CDR3 is CASSAGLAGDLDTQYF. The CDR3 DNA follows: TGCGCCAGCAGTGCCGGGCTAGCGGGAGATCTAGATACGCAGTATTTT.